Presented here are 21 T cell receptor beta chains from one specimen sequenced in a study of shared clonotypes between healthy human individuals. The repertoire was sequenced with immunoSEQ multiplex PCR; TCRdb's copy has only in-frame clones and lacks some. The table has approximately 2.5 million clones, approximately 94% seen once. The material sequenced was naive CD4+ T cells from PBMCs. Subset given: CD45RA+ positively selected. These receptors originate from a man aged 18-30 years in good health. Some clones in this sample may be carry-over from other donors' samples.

The V gene is TRBV19, the J gene TRBJ1-2; 12 positions match TRBD1. This CDR3 spans 15 amino acids. V shed 8 bases and J 5 bases; nucleotides not matched to a gene: 9. Looked up from germline, CDR1 is LNHDA and CDR2 is SQIVND (reference sequence). The CDR3 sequence: CASEIGTGGAYGYTF. In nucleotides, the CDR3 is TGTGCCAGTGAGATCGGGACAGGGGGCGCGTATGGCTACACCTTC.

This clone appeared a single time. This same CDR3 is encoded by further DNA sequences in the sample. The chain is built from TRBV5-1 and TRBJ2-1, with TRBD2 identical over 7 bases. Germline CDR1 reads SGHRS; CDR2 reads YFSETQ. This CDR3 has 16 amino acids. V lost 2 bases and J lost 0; bases outside the gene matches: 5. CDR3 residues: CASSLWGGSSYNEQFF. The CDR3 DNA reads TGCGCCAGCAGCTTATGGGGGGGAAGCTCCTACAATGAGCAGTTCTTC.

This clone has only one observation. The CDR3, as DNA: TGTGCCAGCAGCTCTCTGGGGACAGGGTACAATGAGCAGTTCTTC. This codes for CASSSLGTGYNEQFF. J is TRBJ2-1 and V is TRBV7-9; 9 bases map to TRBD1. The germline CDR1 and CDR2 sequences are SEHNR and FQNEAQ (reference sequence). This CDR3 is built from 15 residues. The V segment lost 4 bases and the J segment 4 bases; nucleotides outside the gene matches: 5.

The chain carries TRBV29-1 and TRBJ1-4; a possible D gene is TRBD1 (5 bases). Trimming took 4 bases from V and 4 from J, leaving 10 bases between them. The CDR3 totals 13 residues. CDR1 is SQVTM and CDR2 is ANQGSEA in the germline V gene. In DNA, the CDR3 is TGCAGCGTTGCGGGACTGTATAATGAAAAACTGTTTTTT. This encodes CSVAGLYNEKLFF.

The chain combines TRBV28 with TRBJ2-2, with TRBD2 matching 8 bases. The CDR3 has 15 residues. Germline CDR1 and CDR2: MDHEN and SYDVKM. Trimming at V came to 7 bases and at J to 6 bases, leaving 10 bases not matched to a gene. The CDR3 DNA follows: TGTGCCAGCAACAGCCCCGGGACTAGGCCCGGGGAGCTGTTTTTT. Its protein product is CASNSPGTRPGELFF.

Notes on this clone: This specimen includes other DNA sequences encoding the same CDR3. The chain combines TRBV5-1 with TRBJ1-2; 7 bases agree with TRBD1. Trimming removed 4 bases from V and 4 bases from J; junction bases left unmatched: 7. This CDR3 has 14 residues. Germline CDR1 and CDR2: SGHRS and YFSETQ. For the CDR3, the DNA is TGCGCCAGCAGCCCACAGGGGACAAGCTATGGCTACACCTTC. Translation: CASSPQGTSYGYTF.

The chain joins TRBV28 to TRBJ1-4, with 9 bases lining up with TRBD1. Germline CDR1 reads MDHEN; CDR2 reads SYDVKM. CDR3 length: 16 amino acids. V lost 5 bases and J lost 7; bases outside the gene matches: 11. In DNA, the CDR3 is TGTGCCAGCAGTCCTCTACCGGGACAGGGCGTTGAAAAACTGTTTTTT. Encoded protein: CASSPLPGQGVEKLFF.

J is TRBJ2-3 and V is TRBV10-3; 7 bases align to TRBD2. Germline CDR1 reads ENHRY; CDR2 reads SYGVKD. V shed 4 bases and J 0 bases; nucleotides not matched to a gene: 4. The CDR3 covers 15 residues. CDR3 DNA: TGTGCCATCAGTGGGGGGGAGGGTAGCACAGATACGCAGTATTTT. It yields the protein CAISGGEGSTDTQYF.

The rearrangement links TRBV9 to TRBJ2-6; D not certain. The length of the CDR3 is 16 residues. V gave up 0 bases and J gave up 0 bases, with 7 bases separating them. CDR1 SGDLS and CDR2 YYNGEE come from the germline V gene. CDR3 region: CASSVVSGSGANVLTF. In DNA form, the CDR3 reads TGTGCCAGCAGCGTAGTAAGTGGCTCTGGGGCCAACGTCCTGACTTTC.

The J gene is TRBJ2-7, the V gene TRBV5-6; D may be TRBD1 (6 bases). CDR1 and CDR2 (germline): SGHDT, YYEEEE. This CDR3 region has 14 residues. The ends were cut back, 0 bases at V and 4 bases at J, with 11 bases in the middle. This CDR3 reads CASSLVQGSYEQYF. CDR3 sequence (DNA): TGTGCCAGCAGCTTGGTTCAGGGGTCGTACGAGCAGTACTTC.

Regarding this clone: The same CDR3 can be traced to other DNA sequences in this sample. This chain uses TRBV5-1 with TRBJ2-3; TRBD2 might be the D (6 bases). This CDR3 is built from 15 residues. Germline values: CDR1 SGHRS, CDR2 YFSETQ. Trimming left V 0 bases short and J 1 base short, with 9 bases between. CDR3 sequence (DNA): TGCGCCAGCAGCTTGGTCTCTAGCGGCACAGATACGCAGTATTTT. Amino acids: CASSLVSSGTDTQYF.

The chain links TRBV6-5 to TRBJ2-1, with D perhaps TRBD2 (5 bases). Germline V gene lookup returns CDR1 MNHEY and CDR2 SVGAGI. The length of the CDR3 is 14 residues. Trimming removed 0 bases from V and 9 bases from J, with 12 bases in between. The DNA for the CDR3 is TGTGCCAGCAGTTACTCAAGGGCGGCGGGTGAGCAGTTCTTC. It codes for CASSYSRAAGEQFF.

The chain combines TRBV10-3 with TRBJ2-3, with TRBD2 matching 15 bases. The CDR3 is 19 residues long. The germline V gene encodes CDR1 ENHRY and CDR2 SYGVKD. J gave up 4 bases and V 6 bases, and 14 bases lay outside the gene matches. CDR3 loop: CAIRDSGTSGRISPDTQYF. The CDR3 bases are TGTGCCATCAGGGACTCCGGGACTAGCGGGAGGATTTCCCCAGATACGCAGTATTTT.

This clone was detected once. Other DNA sequences in this specimen translate into the identical CDR3. The chain links TRBV30 to TRBJ2-3, with 12 nucleotides matching TRBD1. The CDR3 consists of 15 residues. In germline, CDR1 is GTSNPN, CDR2 SVGIG (reference sequence). Losses at the gene ends were 0 bases for V and 3 bases for J; bases not matched to a gene: 1. As DNA, the CDR3 is TGTGCCTGGAGTGTGGGACAGGGGGCTACAGATACGCAGTATTTT. Protein sequence: CAWSVGQGATDTQYF.

The rearrangement joins TRBV14 to TRBJ2-3, with TRBD2 matching 11 bases. There are 20 residues in the CDR3. The ends lost 0 bases at V and 1 base at J; junction bases unmatched: 12. The germline V gene encodes CDR1 SGHDN and CDR2 FVKESK. The CDR3 bases are TGTGCCAGCAGCCAAGATAAGCTAGCGGGAGGATGGTTCGGCACAGATACGCAGTATTTT. The encoded protein is CASSQDKLAGGWFGTDTQYF.

This chain links TRBV28 with TRBJ1-4; D is unclear. Trimming stripped 5 bases from V and 3 bases from J, with 7 bases between. From germline, CDR1 is MDHEN and CDR2 SYDVKM. This CDR3 has 13 amino acids. The CDR3 loop is CASSRDSNEKLFF. The CDR3 coding sequence is TGTGCCAGCAGTCGTGACTCTAATGAAAAACTGTTTTTT.

The chain joins TRBV18 to TRBJ2-2; D may match TRBD1 or TRBD2 (6 bases each). CDR1 KGHSH and CDR2 LQKENI come from the germline V gene. The CDR3 extends over 15 amino acids. Trimming took off 1 base at V and 4 bases at J, with 10 bases between the two ends. The CDR3, as DNA: TGTGCCAGCTCACCACAGGGGGGAACCACCGGGGAGCTGTTTTTT. Translating gives CASSPQGGTTGELFF.

This chain joins TRBV28 and TRBJ2-1; 7 nucleotides match TRBD2. This CDR3 region has 15 residues. V was clipped by 5 bases and J by 8 bases; unmatched bases: 12. From germline, CDR1 is MDHEN and CDR2 SYDVKM. CDR3 loop: CASSPTSVWAHEQFF. The CDR3 DNA is TGTGCCAGCAGTCCAACTAGCGTGTGGGCCCATGAGCAGTTCTTC.

CDR3 sequence: CAWSVTSGIYEQYF. The CDR3 DNA reads as TGTGCCTGGAGTGTAACTAGCGGCATCTACGAGCAGTACTTC. V usage is TRBV30 and J usage is TRBJ2-7; 8 bases align to TRBD2. This CDR3 has 14 residues. Germline-derived CDR1 and CDR2 are GTSNPN and SVGIG (reference sequence). The V segment lost 0 bases and the J segment 3 bases; nucleotides outside the gene matches: 4.

The V gene is TRBV14, the J gene TRBJ1-5, with D unresolved. Per the germline V gene, CDR1 is SGHDN and CDR2 is FVKESK. The V end lost 2 bases, the J end lost 6 bases, and 5 bases lay between the germline ends. The CDR3 has 12 amino acids. For the CDR3, the DNA is TGTGCCAGCAGCCAATGGGGTCAGCCCCAGCATTTT. This translates into CASSQWGQPQHF.

Here the CDR3 DNA reads TGTGCCAGCTCACCCGACAGGGGCGAGGGGACCCAGTACTTC. As protein: CASSPDRGEGTQYF. The chain carries TRBV18 and TRBJ2-5; 8 bases are shared with TRBD1. The CDR3 totals 14 residues. After removal of 3 bases from V and 7 bases from J, the junction contained 7 bases not matched to a gene. CDR1 KGHSH and CDR2 LQKENI come from the germline V gene.